These T cell receptor beta chains were read from a single sample in a study of T cells expressing NK-cell markers. For each CDR3 protein, TCRdb gives one entry from its re-call of the 5' RACE reads, without DNA. The sample table sets out some 110,000 distinct CDR3 sequences. The specimen sequenced was blood T cells: a sorted CD56 or NKG2C T cell subset, CD4+ or CD8+ T cells, or bulk PBMC T cells (not recorded which). All receptors derive from a woman between 18 and 69 years old in good health. Each CDR3 is given with its conserved first and last residue. The order of the fields is V gene, J gene, clone size, CDR3 protein. A row's size may be missing; if present it is once, few, many or a size class.

TRBV11-2	TRBJ1-3	NA	CASSRAAGGNTIYF
TRBV27	TRBJ1-2	NA	CASSNLGHGYTF
TRBV6-5	TRBJ1-1	NA	CASSFTDRNTEAFF
TRBV4-3	TRBJ2-7	NA	CASSQGIAGLTYEQYF
TRBV29-1	TRBJ2-1	NA	CSVGPLASTSGIGNEQFF
TRBV6-2/TRBV6-3	TRBJ1-4	NA	CASSRRVPTNEKLFF
TRBV4-3	TRBJ1-1	NA	CASSQDRAGARNTEAFF
TRBV9	TRBJ2-7	NA	CASSVGRESSYEQYF
TRBV6-1	TRBJ1-2	NA	CASRLQGLEGYTF
TRBV20-1	TRBJ1-1	NA	CSAPGQGDTEAFF
TRBV4-3	TRBJ2-2	NA	CASSQDRMDTGELFF
TRBV20-1	TRBJ2-1	NA	CSARVRLAGSSYNEQFF
TRBV7-9	TRBJ2-1	NA	CASSLSLEQFF
TRBV29-1	TRBJ2-3	NA	CSVPTALTDTQYF
TRBV9	TRBJ2-3	NA	CASSVVAGAEDTQYF
TRBV7-3	TRBJ2-1	NA	CASSSLGREQFF
TRBV12-3/TRBV12-4	TRBJ1-4	NA	CASSNGQRATNEKLFF
TRBV28	TRBJ1-5	NA	CASSLVDRGLEQPQHF
TRBV29-1	TRBJ1-2	NA	CSVPDRGKANYGYTF
TRBV29-1	TRBJ2-7	NA	CSVGLAAATYEQYF
TRBV12-3/TRBV12-4	TRBJ2-5	NA	CASSLVLAIGETQYF
TRBV27	TRBJ2-7	NA	CASSSGLAGHEQYF
TRBV10-2	TRBJ2-5	NA	CASSETGTGIETQYF
TRBV6-1	TRBJ2-5	NA	CASSRPTWTTPQETQYF
TRBV20-1	TRBJ2-5	NA	CSARDGGGTVEIQETQYF
TRBV20-1	TRBJ1-1	NA	CSATGAQGEAFF
TRBV25-1	TRBJ2-3	medium-sized	CATGQGTDTQYF
TRBV9	TRBJ2-1	NA	CASSVDGGGYNEQFF
TRBV29-1	TRBJ1-1	NA	CSVRRQGENFF
TRBV29-1	TRBJ2-7	NA	CSVRTGGEYEQYF
TRBV25-1	TRBJ2-7	NA	CASSGPGAGGPYEQYF